This T cell receptor (beta chain) is from a study of T-cell memory formation after mild COVID-19. Study-wide results and limits: The SARS-CoV-2 specificity of second-wave clones reaching peak at day 37 remained unverified.

The V gene lost 6 bases and the J gene lost 7 bases, with 17 bases spanning the gap. This CDR3 contains 14 residues. CDR1 is SGHRS and CDR2 is YFSETQ in the germline V gene. Comments on this clonotype: As yet, its antigen is unknown.

Sample barcodes and UMIs were carried by the TCR alpha and TCR beta cDNA libraries that 5'RACE generated with constant-segment primers. TCRdb ran MiXCR on the 5' RACE reads and lists one entry per CDR3 protein. This table has some 260,000 distinct CDR3 sequences, approximately 16% appearing once. The J gene is TRBJ2-1, the V gene TRBV5-1, with D possibly being TRBD2 (6 bases). This receptor was taken from a man aged 18 to 29 who had mild COVID-19 (a few samples of this study predate the infection). Cell type and time point are not known. Material: PBMCs or a T cell subset sorted from them (not recorded which). CDR3: CASTSAGAGNEQFF. CDR3 bases: TGCGCCAGCACCAGCGCCGGGGCGGGGAATGAGCAGTTCTTC. Complete variable domain (other parts from reference TRBV5-1 and TRBJ2-1): KAGVTQTPRYLIKTRGQQVTLSCSPISGHRSVSWYQQTPGQGLQFLFEYFSETQRNKGNFPGRFSGRQFSNSRSEMNVSTLELGDSALYLCASTSAGAGNEQFFGPGTRLTVL.